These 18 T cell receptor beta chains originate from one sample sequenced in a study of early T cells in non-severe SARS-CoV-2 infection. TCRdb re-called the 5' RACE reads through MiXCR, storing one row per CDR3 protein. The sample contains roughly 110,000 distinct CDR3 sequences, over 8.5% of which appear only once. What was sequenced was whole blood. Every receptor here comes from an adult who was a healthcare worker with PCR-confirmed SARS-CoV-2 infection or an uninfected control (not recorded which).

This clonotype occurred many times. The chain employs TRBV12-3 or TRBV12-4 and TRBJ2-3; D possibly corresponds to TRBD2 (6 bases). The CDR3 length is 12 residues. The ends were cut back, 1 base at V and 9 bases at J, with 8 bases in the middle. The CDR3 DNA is TGTGCCAGCAGTTTAGAGACTAGAACGCAGTATTTT. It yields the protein CASSLETRTQYF.

CDR3 loop: CASSYPVQDTQYF. In DNA, the CDR3 is TGTGCCAGCTCATATCCGGTGCAAGATACGCAGTATTTT. The genes are TRBV18 and TRBJ2-3; D uncertain. Germline CDR1 is KGHSH and CDR2 is LQKENI. The CDR3 length is 13 residues. V gave up 5 bases and J gave up 5 bases, with 11 bases separating them.

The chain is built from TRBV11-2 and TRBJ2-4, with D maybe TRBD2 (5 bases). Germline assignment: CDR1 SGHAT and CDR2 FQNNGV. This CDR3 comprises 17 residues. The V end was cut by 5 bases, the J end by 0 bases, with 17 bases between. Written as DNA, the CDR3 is TGTGCCAGCAGCCTAATTCGGGGATCACTAGCCAAAAACATTCAGTACTTC. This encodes CASSLIRGSLAKNIQYF.

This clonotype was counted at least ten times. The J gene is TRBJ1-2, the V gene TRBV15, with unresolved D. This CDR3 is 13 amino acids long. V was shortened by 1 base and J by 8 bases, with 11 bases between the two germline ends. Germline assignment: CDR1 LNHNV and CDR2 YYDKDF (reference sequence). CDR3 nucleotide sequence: TGTGCCACCAGCAGAGCGCGGGGAGACGGCTACACCTTC. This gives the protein CATSRARGDGYTF.

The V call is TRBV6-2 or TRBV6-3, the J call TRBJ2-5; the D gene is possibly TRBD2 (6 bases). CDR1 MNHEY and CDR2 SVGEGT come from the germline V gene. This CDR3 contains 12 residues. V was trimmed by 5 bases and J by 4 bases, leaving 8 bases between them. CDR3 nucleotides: TGTGCCAGCAGTACGCGGGGAGAGACCCAGTACTTC. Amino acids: CASSTRGETQYF.

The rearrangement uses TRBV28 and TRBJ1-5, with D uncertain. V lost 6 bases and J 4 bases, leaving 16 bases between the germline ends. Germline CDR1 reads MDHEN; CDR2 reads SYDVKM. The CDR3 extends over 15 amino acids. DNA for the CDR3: TGTGCCAGCAGGATCGGGAACCTTTTTAATCAGCCCCAGCATTTT. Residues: CASRIGNLFNQPQHF.

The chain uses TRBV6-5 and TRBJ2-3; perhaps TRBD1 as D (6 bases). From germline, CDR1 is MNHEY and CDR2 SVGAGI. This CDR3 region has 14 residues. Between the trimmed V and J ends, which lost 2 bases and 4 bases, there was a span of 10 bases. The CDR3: CASSYGRGPDTQYF. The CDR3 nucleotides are TGTGCCAGCAGTTACGGCAGGGGTCCAGATACGCAGTATTTT.

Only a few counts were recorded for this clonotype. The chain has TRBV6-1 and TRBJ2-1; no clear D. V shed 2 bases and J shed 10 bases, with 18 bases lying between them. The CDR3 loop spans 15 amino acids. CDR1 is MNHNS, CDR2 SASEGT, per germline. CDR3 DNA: TGTGCCAGCAGTGAATGGTGGGCTACGAGGCCCGAGCAGTTCTTC. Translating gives CASSEWWATRPEQFF.

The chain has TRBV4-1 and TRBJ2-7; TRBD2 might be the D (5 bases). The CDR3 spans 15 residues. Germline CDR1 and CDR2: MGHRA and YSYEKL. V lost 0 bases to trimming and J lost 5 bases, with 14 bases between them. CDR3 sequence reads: CASSQEISAWDEQYF. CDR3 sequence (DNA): TGCGCCAGCAGCCAAGAGATTAGCGCCTGGGACGAGCAGTACTTC.

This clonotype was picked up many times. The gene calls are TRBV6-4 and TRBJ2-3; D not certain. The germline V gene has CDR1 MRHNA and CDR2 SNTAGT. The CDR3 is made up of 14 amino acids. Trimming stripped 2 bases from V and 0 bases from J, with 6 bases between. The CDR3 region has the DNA TGTGCCAGCAGTGACAAGCCTAGCACAGATACGCAGTATTTT. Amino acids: CASSDKPSTDTQYF.

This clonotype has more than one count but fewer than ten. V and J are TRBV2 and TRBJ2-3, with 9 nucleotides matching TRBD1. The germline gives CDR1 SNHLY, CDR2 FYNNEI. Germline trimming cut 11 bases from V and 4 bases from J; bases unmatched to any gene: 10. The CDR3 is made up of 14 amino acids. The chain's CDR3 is CAGTPGQGPDTQYF. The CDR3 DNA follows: TGTGCCGGGACGCCGGGACAGGGTCCAGATACGCAGTATTTT. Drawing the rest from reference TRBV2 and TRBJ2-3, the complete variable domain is EPEVTQTPSHQVTQMGQEVILRCVPISNHLYFYWYRQILGQKVEFLVSFYNNEISEKSEIFDDQFSVERPDGSNFTLKIRSTKLEDSAMYFCAGTPGQGPDTQYFGPGTRLTVL.

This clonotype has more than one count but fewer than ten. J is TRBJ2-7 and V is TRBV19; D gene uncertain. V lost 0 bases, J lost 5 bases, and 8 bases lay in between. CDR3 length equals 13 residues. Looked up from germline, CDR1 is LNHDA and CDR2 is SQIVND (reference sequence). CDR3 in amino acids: CASSIDKAHEQYF. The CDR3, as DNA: TGTGCCAGTAGTATAGATAAAGCCCACGAGCAGTACTTC.

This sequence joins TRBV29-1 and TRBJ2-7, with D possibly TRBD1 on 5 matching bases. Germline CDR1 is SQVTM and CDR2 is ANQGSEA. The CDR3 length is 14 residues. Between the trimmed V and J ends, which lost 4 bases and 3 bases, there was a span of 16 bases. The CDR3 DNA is TGCAGCGTTGCCCCTCTAGGGGCCGACTACGAGCAGTACTTC. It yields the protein CSVAPLGADYEQYF.

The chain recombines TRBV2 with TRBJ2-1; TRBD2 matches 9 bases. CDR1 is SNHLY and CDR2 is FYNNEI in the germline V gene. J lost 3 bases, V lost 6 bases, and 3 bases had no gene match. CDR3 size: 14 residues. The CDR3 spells CASRLAGVYNEQFF. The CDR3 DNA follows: TGTGCCAGCAGATTAGCGGGGGTCTACAATGAGCAGTTCTTC.

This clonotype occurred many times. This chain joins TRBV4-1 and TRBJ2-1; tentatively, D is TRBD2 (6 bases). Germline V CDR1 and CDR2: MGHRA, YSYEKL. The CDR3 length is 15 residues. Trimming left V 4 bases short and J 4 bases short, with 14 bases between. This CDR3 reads CASSLTVGGYNEQFF. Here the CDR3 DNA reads TGCGCCAGCAGCCTGACCGTGGGGGGTTACAATGAGCAGTTCTTC.

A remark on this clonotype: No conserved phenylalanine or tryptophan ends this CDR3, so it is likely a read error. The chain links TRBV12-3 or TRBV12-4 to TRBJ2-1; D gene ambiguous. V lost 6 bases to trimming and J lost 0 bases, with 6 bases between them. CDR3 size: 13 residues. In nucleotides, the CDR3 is TGTGCCAGCAGCGAATTCTCCTACAATGAGCAGTTCTCC. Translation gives CASSEFSYNEQFS.

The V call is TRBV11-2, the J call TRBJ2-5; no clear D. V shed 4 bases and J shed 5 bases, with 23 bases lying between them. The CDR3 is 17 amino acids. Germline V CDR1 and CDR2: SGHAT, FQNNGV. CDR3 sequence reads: CASSSQHPRAVGETQYF. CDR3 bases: TGTGCCAGCAGCTCCCAGCACCCGCGCGCGGTAGGGGAGACCCAGTACTTC.

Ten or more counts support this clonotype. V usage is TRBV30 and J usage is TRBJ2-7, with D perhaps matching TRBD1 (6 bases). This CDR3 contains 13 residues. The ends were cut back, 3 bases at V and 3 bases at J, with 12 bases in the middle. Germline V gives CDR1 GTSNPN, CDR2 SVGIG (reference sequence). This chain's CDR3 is CAWSAGTSYEQYF. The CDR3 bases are TGTGCCTGGAGCGCCGGGACAAGCTACGAGCAGTACTTC.